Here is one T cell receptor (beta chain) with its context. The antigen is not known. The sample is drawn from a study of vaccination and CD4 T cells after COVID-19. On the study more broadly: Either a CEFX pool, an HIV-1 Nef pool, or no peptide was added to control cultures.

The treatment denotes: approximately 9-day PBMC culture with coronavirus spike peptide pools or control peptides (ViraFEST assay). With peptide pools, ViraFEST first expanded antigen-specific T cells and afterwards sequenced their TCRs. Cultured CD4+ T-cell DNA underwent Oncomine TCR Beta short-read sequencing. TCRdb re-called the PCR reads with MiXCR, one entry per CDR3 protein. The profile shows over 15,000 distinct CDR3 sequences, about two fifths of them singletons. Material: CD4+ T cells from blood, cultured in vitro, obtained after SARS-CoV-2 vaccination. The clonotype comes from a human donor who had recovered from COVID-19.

Here the CDR3 reads CARSCQAFF. The CDR3 coding sequence is TGTGCCAGAAGCTGCCAGGCTTTCTTT. V is TRBV5-3 and J is TRBJ1-1; D is unclear. TRBV5-3 is reported as an ORF; its role is uncertain. Trimming removed 3 bases at V and 11 bases at J, with 5 bases between. The CDR3 contains 9 residues.